The clone carrying this T cell receptor (beta chain) appeared a few times. The target antigen is unknown. The data belong to a study of CD8+ T cells in alopecia areata. The CDR3 totals 14 residues. The germline V gene encodes CDR1 LNHDA and CDR2 SQIVND (reference sequence). V lost 6 bases to trimming and J lost 8 bases, with 17 bases between them. RNA extraction was followed by reverse transcription into cDNA, which acted as the sequencing template. The table came from immunoSEQ multiplex PCR; TCRdb's copy has only in-frame clones and leaves some out. The sample has approximately 130,000 clones, approximately 60% seen once. Study-level points and caveats: Numerous expanded lesional clones remained in scalp and blood during tofacitinib. Compared with mice, patients displayed less clear TCR sharing, possibly for HLA-related reasons.

Stated treatment: oral pan-JAK inhibitor, 5-10 mg twice daily. The clonotype comes from a human donor with alopecia areata. The sequencing used CD4+ T cells sorted from blood, collected at week 4, from a patient treated with tofacitinib. The chain is built from TRBV19 and TRBJ2-1; tentative D call: TRBD1 (7 bases). CDR3 loop: CASSPTGRLDEQFF. As DNA, the CDR3 is TGTGCCAGTAGCCCGACAGGGAGGTTGGATGAGCAGTTCTTC. The whole variable domain, filled in from reference TRBV19 and TRBJ2-1, reads DGGITQSPKYLFRKEGQNVTLSCEQNLNHDAMYWYRQDPGQGLRLIYYSQIVNDFQKGDIAEGYSVSREKKESFPLTVTSAQKNPTAFYLCASSPTGRLDEQFFGPGTRLTVL.